The 13 T cell receptor beta chains reported below all come from one sample, sequenced in a study of immune cell composition in non-small cell lung cancer. The data were produced by immunoSEQ multiplex PCR, yet TCRdb's version contains in-frame clones alone and is incomplete. The sample comprises 14,000 to 15,000 clones, roughly two thirds of which are singletons, and 7.5% rests with the top ten. The sample was lung tumor tissue. Receptor source: a human donor with non-small cell lung cancer.

This chain connects TRBV6-6 to TRBJ1-5, with D perhaps matching TRBD1 (6 bases). Germline V gene lookup returns CDR1 MNHNY and CDR2 SVGAGI (reference sequence). The CDR3 consists of 16 residues. Trimming removed 2 bases from V and 5 bases from J, with 16 bases in between. CDR3 in DNA: TGTGCCAGCAGTTACGGGTTAGGGGGGGCCGATCAGCCCCAGCATTTT. It yields the protein CASSYGLGGADQPQHF.

This clone appeared once. The chain couples TRBV9 to TRBJ1-3, with D possibly being TRBD1 (5 bases). Trimming shortened V by 3 bases and J by 3 bases, and 10 bases separated the two germline ends. Germline CDR1 SGDLS, CDR2 YYNGEE. This CDR3 is built from 14 residues. The CDR3 region is CASSADSLGNTIYF. CDR3 nucleotides: TGTGCCAGCAGCGCCGACAGTCTTGGAAACACCATATATTTT.

V is TRBV7-6 and J is TRBJ2-7; TRBD1 matches at 7 bases. Trimming took 5 bases from V and 0 from J; bases not matched to a gene: 10. The germline CDR1 and CDR2 sequences are SGHVS and FNYEAQ. This CDR3 is 16 amino acids long. The CDR3: CASSPRTGQSSYEQYF. The CDR3 nucleotides read TGTGCCAGCAGCCCTCGGACAGGTCAAAGCTCCTACGAGCAGTACTTC.

The chain links TRBV10-2 to TRBJ2-1; the match to TRBD2 covers 13 bases. The germline CDR1 and CDR2 sequences are WSHSY and SAAADI. CDR3 length equals 15 residues. V lost 6 bases to trimming and J lost 7 bases; unmatched junction nucleotides: 6. The CDR3 here is CASRPGLAGVNEQFF. CDR3 sequence (DNA): TGCGCCAGCAGGCCAGGACTAGCGGGGGTAAATGAGCAGTTCTTC.

This rearrangement joins TRBV21-1 to TRBJ1-2; TRBD1 is taken as the D call from the table, unchecked against the DNA. TRBV21-1 is reported as a pseudogene. This CDR3 is 16 amino acids long. The CDR3 reads CASSPGGKGANYGYTF. In DNA form, the CDR3 reads TGTGCCAGCAGCCCTGGGGGGAAGGGGGCCAACTATGGCTACACCTTC.

CDR3 amino acids: CASSSRQGNYGYTF. The CDR3 coding sequence is TGTGCCAGCAGTTCCAGACAGGGGAACTATGGCTACACCTTC. The chain links TRBV27 to TRBJ1-2; 8 bases are a match to TRBD1. V shed 4 bases and J 2 bases; nucleotides not matched to a gene: 3. The CDR3 covers 14 residues. Germline CDR1 reads MNHEY; CDR2 reads SMNVEV (reference sequence).

The V gene is TRBV6-5, the J gene TRBJ1-6; 7 nucleotides line up with TRBD1. This CDR3 is built from 16 residues. Germline V gene lookup returns CDR1 MNHEY and CDR2 SVGAGI. Trimming removed 2 bases from V and 4 bases from J; junction bases left unmatched: 5. The DNA of the CDR3 is TGTGCCAGCAGTTACGGGACAGAAGATTATAATTCACCCCTCCACTTT. It codes for CASSYGTEDYNSPLHF.

This clone was detected only once. This sequence joins TRBV27 and TRBJ2-3; D possibly corresponds to TRBD1 (6 bases). Germline-derived CDR1 and CDR2 are MNHEY and SMNVEV (reference sequence). Trimming cost V 6 bases and J 0 bases, with 16 bases left between them. The CDR3 contains 16 residues. CDR3: CASSPPLQGSTDTQYF. DNA of the CDR3: TGTGCCAGCAGCCCCCCCCTTCAGGGGAGCACAGATACGCAGTATTTT.

The count of this clone is one. The chain uses TRBV7-8 and TRBJ1-5, with D tentatively TRBD1 (5 bases). Germline values: CDR1 SGHVS, CDR2 FQNEAQ. This CDR3 has 17 amino acids. The V end lost 5 bases, the J end lost 4 bases, and 21 bases lay between the germline ends. As DNA, the CDR3 is TGTGCCAGCAGCCACAAAAGGACGAGACAGCCGAATCAGCCCCAGCATTTT. It codes for CASSHKRTRQPNQPQHF.

This chain uses TRBV7-2 with TRBJ2-3, with 10 bases that match TRBD2. The germline V gene encodes CDR1 SGHTA and CDR2 FQGNSA. With 4 bases clipped from V and 5 bases from J, the junction kept 6 bases outside the gene matches. This CDR3 contains 15 residues. CDR3 sequence (DNA): TGTGCCAGCAGCTCAACTAGCGGGGAGGTAGATACGCAGTATTTT. Its protein product is CASSSTSGEVDTQYF.

This clone was picked up a small number of times. The J gene is TRBJ1-1, the V gene TRBV18, with D possibly TRBD1 on 5 matching bases. From germline, CDR1 is KGHSH and CDR2 LQKENI. CDR3 size: 14 residues. The V and J ends lost 0 bases and 6 bases respectively, with 11 bases between them. DNA for the CDR3: TGTGCCAGCTCACCACCTGGACATTACTCTGAAGCTTTCTTT. The encoded protein is CASSPPGHYSEAFF.

This sequence joins TRBV4-1 and TRBJ1-1; D not resolved. V was trimmed by 0 bases and J by 10 bases, leaving 18 bases between them. Germline lookup yields CDR1 MGHRA and CDR2 YSYEKL. The CDR3 is 15 residues long. The CDR3 DNA reads as TGCGCCAGCAGCCAAGATGGCAGTCGCCCACGTGGAGCTTTCTTT. Translation gives CASSQDGSRPRGAFF.

The rearrangement links TRBV5-1 to TRBJ1-2; D is possibly TRBD1 (5 bases). V was clipped by 3 bases and J by 8 bases, with 23 bases between them. Germline V CDR1 and CDR2: SGHRS, YFSETQ. The CDR3 has 16 residues. CDR3 nucleotides: TGCGCCAGCAGCTCCGGCGACAGTCTCACAACTCGGGGCTACACCTTC. Protein product: CASSSGDSLTTRGYTF. Supplemented by reference TRBV5-1 and TRBJ1-2, the full variable domain reads KAGVTQTPRYLIKTRGQQVTLSCSPISGHRSVSWYQQTPGQGLQFLFEYFSETQRNKGNFPGRFSGRQFSNSRSEMNVSTLELGDSALYLCASSSGDSLTTRGYTFGSGTRLTVV.